Following are 30 T cell receptor beta chains from one sample sequenced in a study of cytomegalovirus exposure and HLA in healthy donors. Primers: 60 Vbeta forward and 13 Jbeta reverse. TCRdb's table, derived via immunoSEQ multiplex PCR, lists solely in-frame clones and lacks some. The sample includes 100,000 to 150,000 clones, 70% to 85% of them seen just once. Sequencing was carried out using PBMCs. These TCRs come from a boy aged 5-17 years in good health and CMV-seronegative.

The chain couples TRBV7-3 to TRBJ2-2, with D uncertain. In germline, CDR1 is SGHTA, CDR2 FQGTGA. This CDR3 is 13 amino acids long. V shed 3 bases and J shed 2 bases, with 4 bases lying between them. This CDR3 reads CASSFSNTGELFF. DNA for the CDR3: TGTGCCAGCAGCTTTAGTAACACCGGGGAGCTGTTTTTT.

This rearrangement joins TRBV4-2 to TRBJ1-5; TRBD1 aligns across 7 bases. The ends lost 4 bases at V and 4 bases at J; junction bases unmatched: 7. The CDR3 is 15 amino acids. CDR1 and CDR2 (germline): LGHNA, YNFKEQ. The CDR3 loop is CASSPGDRVNQPQHF. DNA of the CDR3: TGTGCCAGCAGCCCCGGTGACAGGGTAAATCAGCCCCAGCATTTT.

The chain couples TRBV4-2 to TRBJ2-1, with 10 bases matching TRBD2. With V trimmed by 1 base and J by 6 bases, 6 bases remained unmatched. The CDR3 has 16 residues. From germline, CDR1 is LGHNA and CDR2 YNFKEQ. CDR3 loop: CASSQGAGGLGNEQFF. The CDR3 coding sequence is TGTGCCAGCAGCCAAGGAGCGGGAGGGTTGGGCAATGAGCAGTTCTTC.

V gene TRBV19 combines with J gene TRBJ1-5; tentative D call: TRBD1 (6 bases). There are 15 residues in the CDR3. CDR1 and CDR2 from the germline V gene are LNHDA and SQIVND (reference sequence). Trimming took off 8 bases at V and 0 bases at J, with 14 bases between the two ends. CDR3 sequence: CASDRTSYSNQPQHF. CDR3 coding DNA: TGTGCCAGTGACAGGACGTCTTATAGCAATCAGCCCCAGCATTTT.

The rearrangement joins TRBV6-1 to TRBJ2-3, with a tentative D call TRBD2 (6 bases). The CDR3 covers 15 residues. Between the trimmed V and J ends, which lost 4 bases and 4 bases, there was a span of 15 bases. From germline, CDR1 is MNHNS and CDR2 SASEGT. CDR3 DNA: TGTGCCAGCAGTGCCCGACTAGTGGCAGCAGATACGCAGTATTTT. It encodes CASSARLVAADTQYF.

The chain uses TRBV5-4 and TRBJ2-7; 12 nucleotides align to TRBD1. Germline V gene sequence: CDR1 SGHNT, CDR2 YYREEE (reference sequence). With V trimmed by 2 bases and J by 6 bases, 6 bases remained unmatched. This CDR3 contains 15 residues. The CDR3 reads CASSLWDRGRREQYF. The CDR3 coding sequence is TGTGCCAGCAGCTTATGGGACAGGGGGCGCCGCGAGCAGTACTTC.

The chain carries TRBV4-1 and TRBJ2-7; 7 bases match TRBD1. The J segment lost 3 bases and the V segment lost 5 bases, leaving 10 bases of the junction unmatched. This CDR3 has 15 residues. Per germline, CDR1 MGHRA and CDR2 YSYEKL. CDR3 protein: CASSSRDRYNYEQYF. DNA of the CDR3: TGCGCCAGCAGCTCCCGGGACAGATACAACTACGAGCAGTACTTC.

This CDR3 is CASAGWQTNEKLFF. The DNA for the CDR3 is TGTGCCAGCGCCGGGTGGCAAACTAATGAAAAACTGTTTTTT. The rearrangement joins TRBV2 to TRBJ1-4; no clear D. CDR3 size: 14 residues. The germline V gene has CDR1 SNHLY and CDR2 FYNNEI. Trimming took 8 bases from V and 1 from J, leaving 11 bases between them.

The chain is built from TRBV4-2 and TRBJ2-5; 8 bases map to TRBD2. Germline V gives CDR1 LGHNA, CDR2 YNFKEQ. The CDR3 has 17 amino acids. The trim removed 1 base at V and 4 bases at J, leaving 11 bases unmatched. The CDR3 protein is CASSQALSSGLGETQYF. The CDR3 bases are TGTGCCAGCAGCCAAGCTTTATCGTCGGGACTAGGAGAGACCCAGTACTTC.

This chain joins TRBV2 and TRBJ1-1; D uncertain. The CDR3 consists of 14 residues. Germline V gene lookup returns CDR1 SNHLY and CDR2 FYNNEI. V was clipped by 1 base and J by 1 base, with 7 bases between them. CDR3 nucleotides: TGTGCCAGCAGTGAAGATCAGGAGAACACTGAAGCTTTCTTT. Translating gives CASSEDQENTEAFF.

This clone was seen only a few times. The CDR3, as DNA: TGTGCCAGTAGTATAATAGAGGGTTCCCCCGGGGAGCTGTTTTTT. It yields the protein CASSIIEGSPGELFF. The chain employs TRBV19 and TRBJ2-2; D perhaps matches TRBD2 (5 bases). Germline-derived CDR1 and CDR2 are LNHDA and SQIVND (reference sequence). The CDR3 extends over 15 amino acids. V was clipped by 2 bases and J by 6 bases, with 13 bases between them.

The chain links TRBV6-5 to TRBJ1-1; no definite D call. CDR3 length: 13 residues. The ends were cut back, 2 bases at V and 1 base at J, with 5 bases in the middle. Per germline, CDR1 MNHEY and CDR2 SVGAGI. CDR3 residues: CASSYPGNTEAFF. CDR3 nucleotides: TGTGCCAGCAGTTACCCCGGGAACACTGAAGCTTTCTTT.

The sample holds a few counts of this clone. The rearrangement joins TRBV4-1 to TRBJ1-1, with a possible D match to TRBD1 (5 bases). V was clipped by 1 base and J by 5 bases, with 11 bases between them. Germline V gene data show CDR1 as MGHRA and CDR2 as YSYEKL. This CDR3 region has 14 residues. CDR3 nucleotide sequence: TGCGCCAGCAGCCAAGGGCCGGGGGAAACTGAAGCTTTCTTT. The encoded protein is CASSQGPGETEAFF.

J is TRBJ2-7 and V is TRBV4-2; 8 nucleotides agree with TRBD2. CDR3 length: 15 amino acids. Germline loops: CDR1 LGHNA, CDR2 YNFKEQ. V lost 4 bases and J lost 2; bases outside the gene matches: 7. CDR3: CASSPAPGRAYEQYF. The CDR3 nucleotides read TGTGCCAGCAGCCCCGCCCCCGGGAGGGCCTACGAGCAGTACTTC.

The chain combines TRBV27 with TRBJ2-2, with D perhaps matching TRBD2 (5 bases). CDR1 and CDR2 (germline): MNHEY, SMNVEV (reference sequence). CDR3 length equals 12 residues. Trimming removed 8 bases at V and 7 bases at J, with 11 bases between. The CDR3 DNA sequence: TGTGCCAGCTTGGGAGTCTACGGGGAGCTGTTTTTT. Encoded protein: CASLGVYGELFF.

The chain uses TRBV12-1 and TRBJ2-1; TRBD2 is the table's D call, not checked against the DNA. TRBV12-1 is flagged as a pseudogene. The CDR3 loop spans 15 amino acids. The CDR3 is CATSGSGSHYNEQFF. The DNA for the CDR3 is TGTGCCACCTCTGGTAGCGGGAGTCATTACAATGAGCAGTTCTTC.

This clone has a handful of counts. J is TRBJ1-3 and V is TRBV30; D possibly corresponds to TRBD1 (5 bases). In germline, CDR1 is GTSNPN, CDR2 SVGIG (reference sequence). CDR3 size: 14 residues. Trimming took off 0 bases at V and 3 bases at J, with 9 bases between the two ends. The chain's CDR3 is CAWSVGGFGNTIYF. DNA of the CDR3: TGTGCCTGGAGTGTTGGGGGGTTTGGAAACACCATATATTTT.

The gene calls are TRBV4-2 and TRBJ2-3, with D possibly TRBD2 on 6 matching bases. The CDR3 extends over 15 amino acids. Germline V gene lookup returns CDR1 LGHNA and CDR2 YNFKEQ. V was cut by 4 bases and J by 4 bases, with 15 bases left in between. CDR3 loop: CASSLGGEEADTQYF. The CDR3 DNA reads as TGTGCCAGCAGCCTGGGCGGGGAGGAGGCAGATACGCAGTATTTT.

The table lists this clone with a count of one. The V gene is TRBV27, the J gene TRBJ2-7, with 8 bases aligning to TRBD1. The junction had 4 bases not matched to a gene; V was cut back by 0 bases and J by 0 bases. CDR1 is MNHEY, CDR2 SMNVEV, per germline (reference sequence). The CDR3 is made up of 16 amino acids. The CDR3 region has the DNA TGTGCCAGCAGTTTATCGGGACAGGTCCACTCCTACGAGCAGTACTTC. This encodes CASSLSGQVHSYEQYF.

J is TRBJ1-1 and V is TRBV19; no clear D. V dropped 3 bases and J dropped 1 base, with 9 bases sitting between them. Germline V gene data show CDR1 as LNHDA and CDR2 as SQIVND (reference sequence). The CDR3 spans 14 residues. For the CDR3, the DNA is TGTGCCAGTAGTATGTTACAGTCGAACACTGAAGCTTTCTTT. Translation: CASSMLQSNTEAFF.

About this clone itself: Other DNA sequences in the sample encode the same CDR3. V gene TRBV29-1 combines with J gene TRBJ1-1; maybe TRBD1 (5 bases). Trimming took 2 bases from V and 5 from J, leaving 12 bases between them. CDR3 length: 13 residues. Germline CDR1 is SQVTM and CDR2 is ANQGSEA. CDR3 coding DNA: TGCAGCGTTGAACGAGGCGGGGGGACTGAAGCTTTCTTT. Translation: CSVERGGGTEAFF.

This chain uses TRBV30 with TRBJ2-7; 9 bases map to TRBD1. CDR1 GTSNPN and CDR2 SVGIG come from the germline V gene (reference sequence). The ends lost 6 bases at V and 4 bases at J; junction bases unmatched: 10. The CDR3 length is 14 residues. In nucleotides, the CDR3 is TGTGCCTGTCCTCGGACAGGGGTCGGTTACGAGCAGTACTTC. Protein sequence: CACPRTGVGYEQYF.

The chain has TRBV6-1 and TRBJ1-2; D gene ambiguous. The CDR3 is 13 amino acids. Trimming took 4 bases from V and 1 from J, leaving 7 bases between them. Germline CDR1 and CDR2: MNHNS and SASEGT. In DNA form, the CDR3 reads TGTGCCAGCAGTGCCCCGTTTAACTATGGCTACACCTTC. Amino acids: CASSAPFNYGYTF.

This clone was observed a single time. The chain is built from TRBV27 and TRBJ1-2; D is possibly TRBD1 (6 bases). The germline CDR1 and CDR2 sequences are MNHEY and SMNVEV (reference sequence). V was pared by 6 bases and J by 8 bases, with 16 bases between. This CDR3 spans 13 amino acids. CDR3 nucleotides: TGTGCCAGCAGCTTCACAGGGCTTGGAGGCTACACCTTC. It yields the protein CASSFTGLGGYTF.

This clone has just one count. This rearrangement joins TRBV6-1 to TRBJ2-1, with 9 bases aligning to TRBD2. V was pared by 3 bases and J by 5 bases, with 2 bases of the junction left unmatched. Germline V gives CDR1 MNHNS, CDR2 SASEGT. The CDR3 runs to 14 residues. The CDR3 here is CASSDGTSHNEQFF. The CDR3 DNA reads as TGTGCCAGCAGTGATGGGACTAGCCACAATGAGCAGTTCTTC.

This clone was recorded a few times. The chain is built from TRBV7-9 and TRBJ2-5; 7 bases map to TRBD2. V lost 6 bases, J lost 0 bases, and 4 bases stayed unmatched. In germline, CDR1 is SEHNR, CDR2 FQNEAQ (reference sequence). There are 14 residues in the CDR3. CDR3 in amino acids: CASSFSGYQETQYF. CDR3 sequence (DNA): TGTGCCAGCAGTTTTAGCGGGTACCAAGAGACCCAGTACTTC.

The chain combines TRBV4-1 with TRBJ2-6, with D maybe TRBD2 (5 bases). Germline CDR1 is MGHRA and CDR2 is YSYEKL. The CDR3 sequence is 19 residues long. Trimming left V 4 bases short and J 2 bases short, with 21 bases between. This CDR3 is CASSPNLGRQEAGANVLTF. The CDR3, as DNA: TGCGCCAGCAGCCCGAACCTCGGGCGTCAGGAGGCTGGGGCCAACGTCCTGACTTTC.

The chain has TRBV4-3 and TRBJ1-2, with D hard to call. The V gene's germline CDR1 is LGHNA and CDR2 YSLEER. This CDR3 comprises 14 residues. V dropped 0 bases and J dropped 7 bases, with 12 bases sitting between them. CDR3 region: CASSQESWEGGYTF. In DNA, the CDR3 is TGCGCCAGCAGCCAAGAGAGCTGGGAGGGTGGCTACACCTTC.

V is TRBV27 and J is TRBJ2-7, with 11 bases lining up with TRBD1. Germline CDR1 reads MNHEY; CDR2 reads SMNVEV (reference sequence). The length of the CDR3 is 16 residues. The J segment lost 2 bases and the V segment lost 2 bases, leaving 5 bases of the junction unmatched. CDR3 in amino acids: CASSLIGQGAPYEQYF. As DNA, the CDR3 is TGTGCCAGCAGTTTAATCGGACAGGGGGCCCCCTACGAGCAGTACTTC.

The chain has TRBV5-1 and TRBJ2-3; TRBD1 agrees at 7 bases. The V segment lost 4 bases and the J segment 1 base; nucleotides outside the gene matches: 6. The germline gives CDR1 SGHRS, CDR2 YFSETQ. The CDR3 covers 15 residues. CDR3 in DNA: TGCGCCAGCAGCCCAGAGGGGACAGGCACAGATACGCAGTATTTT. This sequence encodes CASSPEGTGTDTQYF. The variable domain in full, completed from reference TRBV5-1 and TRBJ2-3, reads KAGVTQTPRYLIKTRGQQVTLSCSPISGHRSVSWYQQTPGQGLQFLFEYFSETQRNKGNFPGRFSGRQFSNSRSEMNVSTLELGDSALYLCASSPEGTGTDTQYFGPGTRLTVL.